This is a list of T cell receptor beta chains from one sample in a study of blood T cell repertoires in COVID-19. Profiled with immunoSEQ multiplex PCR; TCRdb holds only in-frame clones, not every one. The data contain about 220,000 clones, 82% of them singletons. Sequences were obtained from peripheral blood. Receptor source: a woman older than 75 with acute or convalescent COVID-19. CDR3s include the opening cysteine and the closing phenylalanine or tryptophan. A D gene is named only where the DNA matches it firmly. Rows may omit the clone size; those that give it use once, few, many or a size class.

>.|TRBV24-1|TRBJ2-6|TRBD1
TGTGCCACCAGTGATGACAGGGGAGGGGCCAACGTCCTGACTTTC
CATSDDRGGANVLTF
>.|TRBV27|TRBJ1-6|.
TGTGCCAGCAGACAGGAGACTTCGAATTCACCCCTCCACTTT
CASRQETSNSPLHF
>.|TRBV7-5|TRBJ1-3|.
TGTGCCAGAATGCAGGGGTCGAACACCATATATTTT
CARMQGSNTIYF
>.|TRBV18|TRBJ1-5|TRBD1
TGTGCCAGCTCTCGACAGGGTGCGTCCAATCAGCCCCAGCATTTT
CASSRQGASNQPQHF
>.|TRBV19|TRBJ1-6|.
TGTGCCAGTACCAACGCTGGGCCAAATTCACCCCTCCACTTT
CASTNAGPNSPLHF
>.|TRBV5-1|TRBJ2-7|TRBD1
TGCGCCAGCAGCTTGGACAGGGGGCTTTACGAGCAGTACTTC
CASSLDRGLYEQYF
>.|TRBV19|TRBJ1-1|.
TGTGCCAGTAGACGGGGAATCCCGAACACTGAAGCTTTCTTT
CASRRGIPNTEAFF
>.|TRBV21-1|TRBJ2-3|.
TGTGCCAGCAGCAAGGGACTTTTCGCAGATACGCAGTATTTT
CASSKGLFADTQYF
>.|TRBV29-1|TRBJ2-6|.
TGCAGCGTGATACACAGACAGAGGGGGTCCAGCCGGGCTTCTGGGGCCAACGTCCTGACTTTC
CSVIHRQRGSSRASGANVLTF
>once|TRBV6-5|TRBJ1-1|.
TGTGCCAGCAGTTACTTGTCGGGTACTGAAGCTTTCTTT
CASSYLSGTEAFF
>.|TRBV19|TRBJ1-5|.
TGTGCCAGTAGTACCCAGACTCAGGGATTGAACAATCAGCCCCAGCATTTT
CASSTQTQGLNNQPQHF
>.|TRBV2|TRBJ1-2|.
TGTGCCAGCAGTGATAGGACAGCTTACTATGGCTACACCTTC
CASSDRTAYYGYTF
>few|TRBV15|TRBJ1-1|TRBD1
TGTGCCACCAGCAGCCGACAGGGGTCACAGGTTGGCCCTGAAGCTTTCTTT
CATSSRQGSQVGPEAFF
>.|TRBV7-9|TRBJ1-2|.
TGTGCCAGCAGCTTGGCCGCTGAGGTCTATGGCTACACCTTC
CASSLAAEVYGYTF